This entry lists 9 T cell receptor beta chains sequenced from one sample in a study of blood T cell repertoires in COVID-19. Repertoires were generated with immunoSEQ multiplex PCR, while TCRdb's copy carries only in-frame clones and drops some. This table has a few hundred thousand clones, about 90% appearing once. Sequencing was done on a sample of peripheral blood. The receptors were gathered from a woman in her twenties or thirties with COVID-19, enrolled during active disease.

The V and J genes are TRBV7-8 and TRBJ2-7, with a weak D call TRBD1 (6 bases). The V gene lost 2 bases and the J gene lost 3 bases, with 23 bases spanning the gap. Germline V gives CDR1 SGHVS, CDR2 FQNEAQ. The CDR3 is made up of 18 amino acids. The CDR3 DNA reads TGTGCCAGCAGCTTATATGTTAGAAGGACAGAAGAATTCTACGAGCAGTACGTC. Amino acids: CASSLYVRRTEEFYEQYV.

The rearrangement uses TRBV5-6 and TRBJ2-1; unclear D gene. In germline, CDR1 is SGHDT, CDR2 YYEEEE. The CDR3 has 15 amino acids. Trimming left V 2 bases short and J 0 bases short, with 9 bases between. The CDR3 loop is CASSFLVSSYNEQFF. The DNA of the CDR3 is TGTGCCAGCAGCTTCCTAGTTTCCTCCTACAATGAGCAGTTCTTC.

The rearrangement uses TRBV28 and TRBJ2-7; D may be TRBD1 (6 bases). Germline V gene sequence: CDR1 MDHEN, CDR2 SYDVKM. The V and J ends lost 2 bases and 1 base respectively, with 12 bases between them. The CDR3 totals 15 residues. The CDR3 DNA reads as TGTGCCAGCAGTTTACCCCTCAGGGGTTCCTACGAGCAGTACTTC. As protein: CASSLPLRGSYEQYF.

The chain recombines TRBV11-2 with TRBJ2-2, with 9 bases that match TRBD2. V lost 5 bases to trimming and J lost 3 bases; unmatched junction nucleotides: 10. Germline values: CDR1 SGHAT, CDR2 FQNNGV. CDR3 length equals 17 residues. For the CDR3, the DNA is TGTGCCAGCAGCCCTACCCGACTAGCGGTCTACACCGGGGAGCTGTTTTTT. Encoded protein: CASSPTRLAVYTGELFF.

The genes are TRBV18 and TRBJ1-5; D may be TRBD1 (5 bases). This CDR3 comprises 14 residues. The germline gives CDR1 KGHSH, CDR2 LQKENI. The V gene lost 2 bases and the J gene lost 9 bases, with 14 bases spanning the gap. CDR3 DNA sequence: TGTGCCAGCTCACCAGGGGCAGATCAGGGGCCCCAGCATTTT. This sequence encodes CASSPGADQGPQHF.

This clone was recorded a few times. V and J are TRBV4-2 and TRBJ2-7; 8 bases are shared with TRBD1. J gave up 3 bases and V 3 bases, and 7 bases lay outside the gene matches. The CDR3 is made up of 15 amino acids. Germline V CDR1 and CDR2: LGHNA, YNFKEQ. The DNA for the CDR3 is TGTGCCAGCAGCCAGGGGACAGGCTTCGACTACGAGCAGTACTTC. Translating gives CASSQGTGFDYEQYF.

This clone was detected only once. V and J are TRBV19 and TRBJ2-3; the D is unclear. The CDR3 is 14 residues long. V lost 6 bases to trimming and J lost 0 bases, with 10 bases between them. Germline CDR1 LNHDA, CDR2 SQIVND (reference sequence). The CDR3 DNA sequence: TGTGCCAGTAGGGCGGTCTCTAGCACAGATACGCAGTATTTT. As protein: CASRAVSSTDTQYF.

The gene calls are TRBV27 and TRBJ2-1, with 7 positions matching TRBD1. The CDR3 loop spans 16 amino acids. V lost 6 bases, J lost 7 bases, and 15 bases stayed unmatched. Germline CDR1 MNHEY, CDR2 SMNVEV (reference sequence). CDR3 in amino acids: CASSHDRENIGNEQFF. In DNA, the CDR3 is TGTGCCAGCAGCCACGACAGGGAGAATATAGGAAATGAGCAGTTCTTC.

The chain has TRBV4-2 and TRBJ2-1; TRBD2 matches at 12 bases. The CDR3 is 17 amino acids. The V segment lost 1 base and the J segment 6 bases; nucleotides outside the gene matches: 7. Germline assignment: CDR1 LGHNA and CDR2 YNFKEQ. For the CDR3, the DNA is TGTGCCAGCAGCCAAGTCCTAGCGGGGGGGCCTGGCAATGAGCAGTTCTTC. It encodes CASSQVLAGGPGNEQFF.